Listed below are T cell receptor beta chains from one sample, sequenced in a study of blood T cell repertoires in COVID-19. Only in-frame clones appear in the TCRdb table, and some are missing; sequencing was by immunoSEQ multiplex PCR. The table shows approximately 13,000 clones, with 83% occurring only once. Sequencing was carried out using peripheral blood. Source of these receptors: an older woman with acute or convalescent COVID-19. CDR3s include the opening cysteine and the closing phenylalanine or tryptophan. Fields, in order: V gene, J gene, clone size, D gene, CDR3 DNA, CDR3 protein. D genes are given only for firm matches. The size of a clone is reported for some rows only, either as once, few or many, or as a class for expanded clones.

v_call: TRBV5-8
j_call: TRBJ2-5
clone_size: -
d_call: TRBD2
cdr3_nt: TGTGCCAGCAGCTTGGAACTAGCGGGGGGAGAGACCCAGTACTTC
cdr3_aa: CASSLELAGGETQYF

v_call: TRBV4-1
j_call: TRBJ2-2
clone_size: -
d_call: -
cdr3_nt: TGCGCCAGCAGCTACGGACACAACACCGGGGAGCTGTTTTTT
cdr3_aa: CASSYGHNTGELFF

v_call: TRBV18
j_call: TRBJ2-3
clone_size: -
d_call: -
cdr3_nt: TGTGCCAGCTCACCGCCAGGGGGCACAGATACGCAGTATTTT
cdr3_aa: CASSPPGGTDTQYF

v_call: TRBV19
j_call: TRBJ1-5
clone_size: once
d_call: -
cdr3_nt: TGTGCCAGTAGTCTAAACGGGGGGGCCGCTAACAATCAGCCCCAGCATTTT
cdr3_aa: CASSLNGGAANNQPQHF

v_call: TRBV7-3
j_call: TRBJ2-5
clone_size: -
d_call: -
cdr3_nt: TGTGCCAGCAGCTTAACTGGGGCACAAGAGACCCAGTACTTC
cdr3_aa: CASSLTGAQETQYF

v_call: TRBV28
j_call: TRBJ1-2
clone_size: once
d_call: -
cdr3_nt: TGTGCCAGCAGCTCTACAGGGTATGGGAACTATGGCTACACCTTC
cdr3_aa: CASSSTGYGNYGYTF

v_call: TRBV4-2
j_call: TRBJ2-3
clone_size: once
d_call: -
cdr3_nt: TGTGCCAGCAGCCAAGGATATGGACTCTTGACAGATACGCAGTATTTT
cdr3_aa: CASSQGYGLLTDTQYF

v_call: TRBV12-3/TRBV12-4
j_call: TRBJ1-5
clone_size: -
d_call: -
cdr3_nt: TGTGCCAGCAGTCCAGGCAATCAGCCCCAGCATTTT
cdr3_aa: CASSPGNQPQHF

v_call: TRBV2
j_call: TRBJ1-2
clone_size: -
d_call: TRBD1
cdr3_nt: TGTGCCAGCAGGGACAGGGGCCATGGCTACACCTTC
cdr3_aa: CASRDRGHGYTF

v_call: TRBV7-2
j_call: TRBJ1-1
clone_size: -
d_call: TRBD1
cdr3_nt: TGTGCCAGCAGCGCACAGGGGCAGGCTGAAGCTTTCTTT
cdr3_aa: CASSAQGQAEAFF

v_call: TRBV6-5
j_call: TRBJ2-1
clone_size: -
d_call: -
cdr3_nt: TGTGCCAGCAGTTCGGGTCTTAGCTCCTACAATGAGCAGTTCTTC
cdr3_aa: CASSSGLSSYNEQFF

v_call: TRBV5-1
j_call: TRBJ1-2
clone_size: -
d_call: -
cdr3_nt: TGCGCCAGCAGCGGGACCCCGGGGGGGAACTATGGCTACACCTTC
cdr3_aa: CASSGTPGGNYGYTF

v_call: TRBV24-1
j_call: TRBJ1-2
clone_size: -
d_call: TRBD1
cdr3_nt: TGTGCCACCAGTGATCCGCGGGACAGGGGGCTGAATGGCTACACCTTC
cdr3_aa: CATSDPRDRGLNGYTF

v_call: TRBV28
j_call: TRBJ2-5
clone_size: -
d_call: TRBD2
cdr3_nt: TGTGCCAGCAGTTTTCCCCTAGCGGGAGGCCCCAACCCATCGAAGACCCAGTACTTC
cdr3_aa: CASSFPLAGGPNPSKTQYF

v_call: TRBV6-2/TRBV6-3
j_call: TRBJ2-5
clone_size: -
d_call: TRBD2
cdr3_nt: TGTGCCAGCAGCCTAGCGGGGGGGATCCAAGAGACCCAGTACTTC
cdr3_aa: CASSLAGGIQETQYF

v_call: TRBV7-2
j_call: TRBJ2-4
clone_size: -
d_call: -
cdr3_nt: TGTGCCAGCAGCTTAGGCCGGAACATTCAGTACTTC
cdr3_aa: CASSLGRNIQYF

v_call: TRBV7-9
j_call: TRBJ2-3
clone_size: -
d_call: -
cdr3_nt: TGTGCCAGCAGCTTAAGTTCGCGGGGAGGCACAGATACGCAGTATTTT
cdr3_aa: CASSLSSRGGTDTQYF